This T cell receptor (beta chain) was identified in a study of T cells in Graves' hyperthyroidism and ophthalmopathy. The CDR3 is 14 amino acids. V shed 5 bases and J 9 bases; nucleotides not matched to a gene: 9. Template material for amplifying TCR beta CDR3 regions consisted of RNA transcripts. The study used the HTBI primer set for a first-round RT-PCR of the TCR CDR3. TCRdb reanalysed the multiplex PCR reads using MiXCR and keeps one entry per CDR3 protein. The data contain around 600,000 distinct CDR3 sequences, about 15% of them singletons. The TCR sequence derives from a woman in her fifties or sixties with Graves' ophthalmopathy. What was sequenced was blood. This chain links TRBV12-3 or TRBV12-4 with TRBJ2-1; 8 nucleotides line up with TRBD2. Written as DNA, the CDR3 is TGTGCCAGCAGTCTGGGACTAGAATTTAGTGAGCAGTTCTTC. Its protein product is CASSLGLEFSEQFF.